The present T cell receptor (beta chain) was sequenced within a study of shared clonotypes between healthy human individuals. The wider study: Those who served as donors were a couple of women and three men between the ages of 18 and 49.

Per germline, CDR1 SGHNT and CDR2 YYREEE (reference sequence). The CDR3 length is 15 residues. V shed 1 base and J shed 5 bases, with 14 bases lying between them. This table comes from immunoSEQ multiplex PCR, and its TCRdb copy is limited to in-frame clones, with some not included. Here the sample spans approximately 2.5 million clones, more than 90% being singletons. The study separated CD4+ cells into CD45RA+ naive and CD45RA-negative memory subsets. The V and J genes are TRBV5-4 and TRBJ2-3; possible D gene TRBD2, 5 bases. The sequenced sample was naive CD4+ T cells sorted from blood. Subset noted: CD45RA+ positively selected. The receptor comes from a man aged 18 to 30 in good health. CDR3 nucleotides: TGTGCCAGCAGCTTGAGGGAGTCTTACGGAGATACGCAGTATTTT. It codes for CASSLRESYGDTQYF.